These 2 T cell receptor beta chains were sequenced from one sample in a study of the immune and genomic landscape of osteosarcoma. The post-treatment osteosarcoma tumors were primary, local recurrence or metastasis specimens from poor-prognosis patients. Profiling relied on immunoSEQ multiplex PCR, and the TCRdb table lists in-frame clones only, not all of them. The table has some 4,400 clones, roughly two thirds seen once. Sequenced: osteosarcoma tumor tissue from the femur. The source of these receptors is a human donor with osteosarcoma.

The CDR3 reads CATRTANTEAFF. The CDR3 DNA sequence: TGTGCCACCAGGACAGCTAACACTGAAGCTTTCTTT. The rearrangement uses TRBV10-3 and TRBJ1-1; weak D call: TRBD1 (6 bases). Per the germline V gene, CDR1 is ENHRY and CDR2 is SYGVKD. Deletions cut 10 bases from V and 2 bases from J, with 11 bases between. This CDR3 is built from 12 residues.

The chain is built from TRBV11-2 and TRBJ2-5; 7 bases agree with TRBD2. The DNA end favors TRBJ2-7, so the J call may be wrong. This CDR3 contains 15 residues. Germline CDR1 SGHAT, CDR2 FQNNGV. The CDR3, as DNA: TGTGCCACCCGGGATCGTCGACTAGCTCTTTACGAGCAGTACTTC. Its translation: CATRDRRLALYEQYF.